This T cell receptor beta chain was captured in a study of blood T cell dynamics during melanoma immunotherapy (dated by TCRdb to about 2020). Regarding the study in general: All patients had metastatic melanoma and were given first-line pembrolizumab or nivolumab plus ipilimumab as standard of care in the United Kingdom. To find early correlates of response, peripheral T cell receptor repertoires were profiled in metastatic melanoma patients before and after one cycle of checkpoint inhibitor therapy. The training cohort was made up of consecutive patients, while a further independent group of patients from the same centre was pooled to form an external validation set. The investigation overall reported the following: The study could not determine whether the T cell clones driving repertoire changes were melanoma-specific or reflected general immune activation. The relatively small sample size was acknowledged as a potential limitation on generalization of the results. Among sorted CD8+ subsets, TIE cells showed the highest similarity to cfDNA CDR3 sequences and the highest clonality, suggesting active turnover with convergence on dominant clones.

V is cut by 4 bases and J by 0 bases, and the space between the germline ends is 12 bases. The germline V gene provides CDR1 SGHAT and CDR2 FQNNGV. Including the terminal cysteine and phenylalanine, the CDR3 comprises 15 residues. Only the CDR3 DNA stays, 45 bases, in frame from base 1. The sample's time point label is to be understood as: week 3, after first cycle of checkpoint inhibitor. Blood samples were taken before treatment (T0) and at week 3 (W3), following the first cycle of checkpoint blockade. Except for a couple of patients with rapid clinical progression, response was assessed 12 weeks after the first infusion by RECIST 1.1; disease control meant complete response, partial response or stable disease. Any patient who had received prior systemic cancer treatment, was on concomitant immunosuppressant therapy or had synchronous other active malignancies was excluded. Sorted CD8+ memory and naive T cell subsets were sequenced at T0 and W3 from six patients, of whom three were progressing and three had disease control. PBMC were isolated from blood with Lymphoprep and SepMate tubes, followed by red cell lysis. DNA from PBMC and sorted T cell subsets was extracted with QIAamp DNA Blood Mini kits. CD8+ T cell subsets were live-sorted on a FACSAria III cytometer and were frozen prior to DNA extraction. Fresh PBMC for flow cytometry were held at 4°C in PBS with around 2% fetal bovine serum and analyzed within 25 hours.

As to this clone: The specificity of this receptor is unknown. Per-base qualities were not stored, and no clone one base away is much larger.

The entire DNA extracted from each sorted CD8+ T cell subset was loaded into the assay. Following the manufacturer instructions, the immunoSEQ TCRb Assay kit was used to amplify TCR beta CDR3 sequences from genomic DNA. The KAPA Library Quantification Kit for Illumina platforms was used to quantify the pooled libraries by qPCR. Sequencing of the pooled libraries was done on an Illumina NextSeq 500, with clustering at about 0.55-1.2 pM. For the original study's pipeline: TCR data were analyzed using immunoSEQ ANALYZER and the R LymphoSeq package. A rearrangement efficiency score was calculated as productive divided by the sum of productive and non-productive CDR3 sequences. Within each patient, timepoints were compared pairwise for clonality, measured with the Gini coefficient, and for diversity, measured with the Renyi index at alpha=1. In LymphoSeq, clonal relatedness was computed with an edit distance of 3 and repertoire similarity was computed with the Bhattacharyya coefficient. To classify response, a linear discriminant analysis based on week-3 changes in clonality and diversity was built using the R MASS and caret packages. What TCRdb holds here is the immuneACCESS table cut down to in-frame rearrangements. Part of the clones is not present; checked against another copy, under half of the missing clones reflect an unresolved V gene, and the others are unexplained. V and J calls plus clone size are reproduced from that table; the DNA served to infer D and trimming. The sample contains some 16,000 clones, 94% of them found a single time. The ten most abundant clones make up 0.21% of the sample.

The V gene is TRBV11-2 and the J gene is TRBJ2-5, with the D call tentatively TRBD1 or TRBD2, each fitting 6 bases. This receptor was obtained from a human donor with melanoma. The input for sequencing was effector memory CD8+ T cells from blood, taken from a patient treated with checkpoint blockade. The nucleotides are TGTGCCAGCAGCTCTTGGAGGGGGGACCAAGAGACCCAGTACTTC. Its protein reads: CASSSWRGDQETQYF.